These 31 T cell receptor beta chains were sequenced from one sample in a study of OX40 agonist ivuxolimab in advanced cancers. Measured with immunoSEQ multiplex PCR; TCRdb has only the in-frame clones, and not every one. The table shows about 36,000 clones, with over 65% occurring only once. Sequences were derived from CD4+ or CD8+ T cells sorted from blood, sampled in a trial of the OX40 agonist ivuxolimab. Receptors were obtained from an adult with an advanced solid tumor such as melanoma, head and neck, liver or kidney cancer.

The chain joins TRBV28 to TRBJ2-5; the match to TRBD2 covers 14 bases. The CDR3 runs to 15 residues. The ends lost 7 bases at V and 2 bases at J; junction bases unmatched: 3. The germline gives CDR1 MDHEN, CDR2 SYDVKM. The CDR3 DNA reads as TGTGCCAGCACCGGGACTAGCGGGGGACAAGAGACCCAGTACTTC. Translating gives CASTGTSGGQETQYF. Drawing the rest from reference TRBV28 and TRBJ2-5, the complete variable domain is DVKVTQSSRYLVKRTGEKVFLECVQDMDHENMFWYRQDPGLGLRLIYFSYDVKMKEKGDIPEGYSVSREKKERFSLILESASTNQTSMYLCASTGTSGGQETQYFGPGTRLLVL.

This clone was seen only once. The V and J genes are TRBV6-1 and TRBJ2-1; 9 positions match TRBD2. The CDR3 has 16 amino acids. V dropped 4 bases and J dropped 9; count of bases not matched to a gene: 13. The germline V gene encodes CDR1 MNHNS and CDR2 SASEGT. CDR3 protein: CASSVWRGGSLAEQFF. In DNA, the CDR3 is TGTGCCAGCAGTGTCTGGCGGGGGGGGTCTTTGGCTGAGCAGTTCTTC.

The rearrangement joins TRBV15 to TRBJ2-4, with D maybe TRBD1 (6 bases). Germline V gives CDR1 LNHNV, CDR2 YYDKDF (reference sequence). The germline V and J ends were trimmed by 0 bases and 5 bases, with 14 bases remaining between them. The CDR3 loop spans 16 amino acids. CDR3 sequence (DNA): TGTGCCACCAGCAGAGATCCGTCAGGGGCGGAAAACATTCAGTACTTC. Its translation is CATSRDPSGAENIQYF.

The rearrangement joins TRBV28 to TRBJ2-1; D is unclear. V shed 3 bases and J shed 5 bases, with 8 bases lying between them. CDR1 and CDR2 from the germline V gene are MDHEN and SYDVKM. This CDR3 comprises 13 residues. CDR3 nucleotide sequence: TGTGCCAGCAGTTTGCTTCTAGACAATGAGCAGTTCTTC. The encoded protein is CASSLLLDNEQFF.

The chain couples TRBV27 to TRBJ2-2; no clear D gene. The CDR3 extends over 11 amino acids. V was pared by 6 bases and J by 7 bases, with 6 bases between. Germline V CDR1 and CDR2: MNHEY, SMNVEV (reference sequence). CDR3 sequence: CASRELGELFF. CDR3 coding DNA: TGTGCCAGCAGGGAACTCGGGGAGCTGTTTTTT.

This chain uses TRBV27 with TRBJ2-2, with TRBD1 identical over 8 bases. The CDR3 is 19 residues long. The germline gives CDR1 MNHEY, CDR2 SMNVEV (reference sequence). V shed 6 bases, J shed 3 bases, and the junction held 18 bases outside the gene matches. In nucleotides, the CDR3 is TGTGCCAGCAGCTCCCTTTTGGACAGGGCCCAAAGCCACACCGGGGAGCTGTTTTTT. Translated: CASSSLLDRAQSHTGELFF.

The chain combines TRBV7-9 with TRBJ2-7; 7 positions agree with TRBD1. The germline V gene encodes CDR1 SEHNR and CDR2 FQNEAQ (reference sequence). The CDR3 has 13 amino acids. Germline trimming cut 5 bases from V and 3 bases from J; bases unmatched to any gene: 4. The CDR3 sequence is CASSLWTGYEQYF. The CDR3 DNA reads TGTGCCAGCAGCCTATGGACAGGCTACGAGCAGTACTTC.

The rearrangement joins TRBV6-5 to TRBJ2-2, with D hard to call. Per germline, CDR1 MNHEY and CDR2 SVGAGI. Deletions cut 4 bases from V and 5 bases from J, with 5 bases between. This CDR3 spans 12 amino acids. The CDR3 DNA sequence: TGTGCCAGCAGTTCCCTAACCGGGGAGCTGTTTTTT. As protein: CASSSLTGELFF.

This sequence joins TRBV28 and TRBJ2-3; D possibly corresponds to TRBD1 (6 bases). Trimming removed 6 bases at V and 0 bases at J, with 16 bases between. Per the germline V gene, CDR1 is MDHEN and CDR2 is SYDVKM. This CDR3 comprises 16 residues. The CDR3 DNA is TGTGCCAGCAGCGCTATGACAGGAGTTAGCACAGATACGCAGTATTTT. It specifies CASSAMTGVSTDTQYF.

The chain links TRBV4-3 to TRBJ2-7; 8 bases agree with TRBD1. V was clipped by 4 bases and J by 6 bases; unmatched bases: 5. This CDR3 has 13 residues. Germline V gives CDR1 LGHNA, CDR2 YSLEER. DNA of the CDR3: TGCGCCAGCAGCCGAGAGACAGGGGCCGAGCAGTACTTC. This translates into CASSRETGAEQYF.

This clone came up once. CDR3 protein: CAIRRDPFSIQFF. CDR3 bases: TGTGCCATCAGGAGGGACCCCTTTTCGATCCAGTTCTTC. V is TRBV10-3 and J is TRBJ2-1, with D perhaps assigned TRBD1 or TRBD2 (5 bases each). Germline CDR1 ENHRY, CDR2 SYGVKD. The V gene lost 6 bases and the J gene lost 13 bases, with 19 bases spanning the gap. The CDR3 runs to 13 residues.

This clone has just a few counts. The chain is built from TRBV19 and TRBJ2-6; D uncertain. Looked up from germline, CDR1 is LNHDA and CDR2 is SQIVND (reference sequence). The CDR3 length is 16 residues. Trimming removed 3 bases at V and 0 bases at J, with 9 bases between. The CDR3 protein is CASSIGTVSGANVLTF. The CDR3 DNA follows: TGTGCCAGTAGTATTGGCACCGTCTCTGGGGCCAACGTCCTGACTTTC.

V gene TRBV6-6 combines with J gene TRBJ1-4; no firm D call. Between the trimmed V and J ends, which lost 4 bases and 3 bases, there was a span of 12 bases. CDR3 length: 15 amino acids. Germline V lookup: CDR1 MNHNY, CDR2 SVGAGI (reference sequence). The CDR3 spells CASSLTRDSNEKLFF. Written as DNA, the CDR3 is TGTGCCAGCAGTTTAACACGGGATTCTAATGAAAAACTGTTTTTT.

The V and J genes are TRBV28 and TRBJ1-1; 8 nucleotides line up with TRBD1. The CDR3 sequence is 16 residues long. V dropped 5 bases and J dropped 0; count of bases not matched to a gene: 8. The V gene's germline CDR1 is MDHEN and CDR2 SYDVKM. For the CDR3, the DNA is TGTGCCAGCAGTCCGACAGGGGACACCTTGAACACTGAAGCTTTCTTT. Protein: CASSPTGDTLNTEAFF.

The rearrangement joins TRBV6-6 to TRBJ1-5; tentatively, D is TRBD1 (6 bases). This CDR3 region has 14 residues. Trimming shortened V by 5 bases and J by 6 bases, and 14 bases separated the two germline ends. The V gene's germline CDR1 is MNHNY and CDR2 SVGAGI (reference sequence). CDR3 nucleotides: TGTGCCAGCAGTACAAGCGGACAGTTTCAGCCCCAGCATTTT. This codes for CASSTSGQFQPQHF.

The chain recombines TRBV11-2 with TRBJ2-7; 7 bases are shared with TRBD1. This CDR3 spans 15 amino acids. Germline CDR1 reads SGHAT; CDR2 reads FQNNGV. Trimming cost V 5 bases and J 2 bases; bases outside gene matches: 9. The CDR3 spells CASSPITGVPYEQYF. CDR3 sequence (DNA): TGTGCCAGCAGCCCCATAACAGGGGTCCCCTACGAGCAGTACTTC.

The chain combines TRBV28 with TRBJ2-5, with TRBD2 matching over 10 bases. The V segment lost 2 bases and the J segment 4 bases; nucleotides outside the gene matches: 1. Germline V gene data show CDR1 as MDHEN and CDR2 as SYDVKM. This CDR3 is built from 14 residues. The CDR3 region has the DNA TGTGCCAGCAGTTTACTAGCGGGGGTAGAGACCCAGTACTTC. It translates to CASSLLAGVETQYF.

This chain connects TRBV6-6 to TRBJ1-5; D unclear. Germline V CDR1 and CDR2: MNHNY, SVGAGI (reference sequence). V was pared by 0 bases and J by 2 bases, with 8 bases between. This CDR3 is built from 15 residues. CDR3 in amino acids: CASSYSSWGNQPQHF. CDR3 in DNA: TGTGCCAGCAGTTACTCGAGCTGGGGCAATCAGCCCCAGCATTTT.

The chain joins TRBV7-6 to TRBJ2-2; maybe TRBD2 (6 bases). V dropped 1 base and J dropped 6 bases, with 12 bases sitting between them. Germline loops: CDR1 SGHVS, CDR2 FNYEAQ. This CDR3 region has 15 residues. CDR3 nucleotides: TGTGCCAGCAGCTTAGGGTACACTAGCTCCGGGGAGCTGTTTTTT. Its protein product is CASSLGYTSSGELFF.

This clone has just one count. The chain employs TRBV6-1 and TRBJ2-7, with D possibly TRBD2 on 6 matching bases. The CDR3 is 16 residues long. CDR1 is MNHNS, CDR2 SASEGT, per germline. V lost 3 bases, J lost 0 bases, and 15 bases lay in between. CDR3 loop: CASSDQVGDFSYEQYF. CDR3 coding DNA: TGTGCCAGCAGTGATCAGGTTGGGGACTTCTCCTACGAGCAGTACTTC.

The V call is TRBV5-4, the J call TRBJ1-2; 7 nucleotides match TRBD1. Losses at the gene ends were 1 base for V and 5 bases for J; bases not matched to a gene: 14. Germline values: CDR1 SGHNT, CDR2 YYREEE (reference sequence). The CDR3 loop spans 17 amino acids. CDR3 in amino acids: CASSLWTGPLQGYGYTF. Written as DNA, the CDR3 is TGTGCCAGCAGCTTGTGGACAGGACCTCTTCAGGGGTATGGCTACACCTTC.

CDR3 DNA sequence: TGTGCCAGCAGCTTTCAGGGGGAACAAGAGACCCAGTACTTC. It is translated as CASSFQGEQETQYF. The V and J genes are TRBV13 and TRBJ2-5, with 7 nucleotides matching TRBD1. Germline CDR1 reads PRHDT; CDR2 reads FYEKMQ (reference sequence). Trimming at V came to 3 bases and at J to 2 bases, leaving 3 bases not matched to a gene. The CDR3 runs 14 residues.

The rearrangement joins TRBV11-2 to TRBJ2-3, with 10 bases matching TRBD2. This CDR3 is built from 15 residues. V lost 5 bases to trimming and J lost 2 bases; unmatched junction nucleotides: 4. Germline assignment: CDR1 SGHAT and CDR2 FQNNGV. CDR3 nucleotide sequence: TGTGCCAGCAGCATACTAGCGGGGTTCACAGATACGCAGTATTTT. It is translated as CASSILAGFTDTQYF.

The chain recombines TRBV5-1 with TRBJ2-7; D possibly corresponds to TRBD2 (5 bases). The V gene's germline CDR1 is SGHRS and CDR2 YFSETQ. The CDR3 has 15 residues. The V end lost 0 bases, the J end lost 2 bases, and 12 bases lay between the germline ends. This CDR3 is CASSLGRAPTYEQYF. As DNA, the CDR3 is TGCGCCAGCAGCTTGGGGCGGGCACCCACCTACGAGCAGTACTTC. The full variable domain, rest sourced from reference TRBV5-1 and TRBJ2-7, is KAGVTQTPRYLIKTRGQQVTLSCSPISGHRSVSWYQQTPGQGLQFLFEYFSETQRNKGNFPGRFSGRQFSNSRSEMNVSTLELGDSALYLCASSLGRAPTYEQYFGPGTRLTVT.

The chain couples TRBV5-1 to TRBJ2-1; 7 nucleotides align to TRBD1. CDR1 SGHRS and CDR2 YFSETQ come from the germline V gene. V shed 0 bases, J shed 10 bases, and the junction held 4 bases outside the gene matches. CDR3 length equals 13 residues. The CDR3 nucleotides read TGCGCCAGCAGCTTGGACAGGGGCGACGAGCAGTTCTTC. Encoded protein: CASSLDRGDEQFF.

This clone was seen only a few times. The sample contains more than one DNA sequence encoding this CDR3. This rearrangement joins TRBV20-1 to TRBJ2-7; D gene uncertain. Germline CDR1 is DFQATT and CDR2 is SNEGSKA (reference sequence). V was trimmed by 3 bases and J by 6 bases, leaving 9 bases between them. This CDR3 has 11 amino acids. The CDR3 DNA reads TGCAGTGCTAGTTGGGGTGCCGAGCAGTACTTC. Translated, it gives CSASWGAEQYF.

The J gene is TRBJ2-7, the V gene TRBV4-1; TRBD2 agrees at 15 bases. Germline-derived CDR1 and CDR2 are MGHRA and YSYEKL. Trimming at V came to 3 bases and at J to 3 bases, leaving 0 bases not matched to a gene. This CDR3 has 15 amino acids. For the CDR3, the DNA is TGCGCCAGCAGCCAGGGACTAGCGGGAGGCTACGAGCAGTACTTC. Encoded protein: CASSQGLAGGYEQYF.

The CDR3 DNA sequence: TGTGCCAGCAGCCCCCTTGGGCAGGGAAGGTCCGACACTGAAGCTTTCTTT. Encoded protein: CASSPLGQGRSDTEAFF. The V call is TRBV2, the J call TRBJ1-1, with D perhaps TRBD1 (5 bases). The V end was cut by 6 bases, the J end by 3 bases, with 23 bases between. The CDR3 runs 17 residues. Germline V gives CDR1 SNHLY, CDR2 FYNNEI.

This clone is a singleton in its sample. The chain is built from TRBV28 and TRBJ2-1; 10 bases match TRBD2. CDR1 and CDR2 from the germline V gene are MDHEN and SYDVKM. The J segment lost 0 bases and the V segment lost 6 bases, leaving 8 bases of the junction unmatched. This CDR3 has 17 residues. The CDR3 nucleotides read TGTGCCAGCAGCCTTCCCTTAGCGGGGGGCTCCTACAATGAGCAGTTCTTC. It is translated as CASSLPLAGGSYNEQFF.

The V gene is TRBV15, the J gene TRBJ1-1, with D possibly TRBD1 on 5 matching bases. The germline gives CDR1 LNHNV, CDR2 YYDKDF (reference sequence). The CDR3 consists of 17 residues. V was cut by 8 bases and J by 4 bases, with 26 bases left in between. The CDR3 nucleotides are TGTGCCACCTCCCCCGGGTGGGGCGCCGTAATTTTCACTGAAGCTTTCTTT. Protein product: CATSPGWGAVIFTEAFF. The whole variable domain, filled in from reference TRBV15 and TRBJ1-1, reads DAMVIQNPRYQVTQFGKPVTLSCSQTLNHNVMYWYQQKSSQAPKLLFHYYDKDFNNEADTPDNFQSRRPNTSFCFLDIRSPGLGDTAMYLCATSPGWGAVIFTEAFFGQGTRLTVV.

The chain joins TRBV4-1 to TRBJ2-7; TRBD1 matches at 9 bases. Trimming cost V 1 base and J 6 bases; bases outside gene matches: 13. The length of the CDR3 is 17 residues. CDR1 and CDR2 (germline): MGHRA, YSYEKL. The CDR3 loop reads CASSQAYTGTGFIEQYF. For the CDR3, the DNA is TGCGCCAGCAGCCAAGCGTACACCGGGACAGGGTTTATCGAGCAGTACTTC.